The 9 T cell receptor beta chains below all came from one sample that was sequenced in a study of T cells in localized non-small cell lung cancer (dated by TCRdb to between 2020 and 2021). The library was generated by the immunoSEQ multiplex PCR assay. TCRdb re-hosts the immuneACCESS table, in-frame sequences only. Its copies lack some clones; in the studies checked, an unresolved V gene accounts for under half of them, and the cause for the rest is not known. This sample has 35,000 to 40,000 clones in its table, and approximately 88% of those were observed once. In total, the top ten clones hold around 2.9% of the sample. This sample comprised peripheral blood, obtained before any cancer treatment. Receptors were obtained from a woman aged 40-69 years with stage I lung adenocarcinoma.

V and J are TRBV7-6 and TRBJ2-7; 7 bases fit TRBD1. Germline CDR1 reads SGHVS; CDR2 reads FNYEAQ. With 5 bases clipped from V and 6 bases from J, the junction kept 19 bases outside the gene matches. There are 17 residues in the CDR3. This CDR3 is CASSRRQGPFGFGEQYF. For the CDR3, the DNA is TGTGCCAGCAGCCGTCGACAGGGCCCCTTCGGTTTCGGCGAGCAGTACTTC.

The V and J genes are TRBV19 and TRBJ1-2; D gene uncertain. The CDR3 consists of 10 residues. Trimming removed 10 bases from V and 4 bases from J, with 7 bases in between. Germline CDR1 and CDR2: LNHDA and SQIVND (reference sequence). The CDR3 coding sequence is TGTGCCACCCAATCCTATGGCTACACCTTC. Translating gives CATQSYGYTF.

The V call is TRBV19, the J call TRBJ1-5, with D unclear. CDR3 size: 13 residues. V lost 3 bases, J lost 1 base, and 4 bases lay in between. CDR1 and CDR2 (germline): LNHDA, SQIVND (reference sequence). The CDR3 loop reads CASSIKSNQPQHF. Here the CDR3 DNA reads TGTGCCAGTAGTATCAAAAGCAATCAGCCCCAGCATTTT. Drawing the rest from reference TRBV19 and TRBJ1-5, the complete variable domain is DGGITQSPKYLFRKEGQNVTLSCEQNLNHDAMYWYRQDPGQGLRLIYYSQIVNDFQKGDIAEGYSVSREKKESFPLTVTSAQKNPTAFYLCASSIKSNQPQHFGDGTRLSIL.

This clone was recorded once. The genes are TRBV11-3 and TRBJ2-5; no definite D call. The length of the CDR3 is 12 residues. Germline CDR1 and CDR2: SGHNT and YENEEA. Trimming cost V 3 bases and J 5 bases, with 7 bases left between them. The CDR3 DNA reads TGTGCCAGCAGCTTTGACGGGGAGACCCAGTACTTC. It is translated as CASSFDGETQYF.

V usage is TRBV19 and J usage is TRBJ2-3, with D perhaps TRBD2 (5 bases). Trimming cost V 8 bases and J 5 bases, with 8 bases left between them. Germline CDR1 and CDR2: LNHDA and SQIVND (reference sequence). The CDR3 is 11 residues long. The CDR3 is CASEREDTQYF. The CDR3 DNA sequence: TGTGCCAGTGAGAGGGAAGATACGCAGTATTTT.

The rearrangement uses TRBV6-1 and TRBJ1-2, with 9 bases aligning to TRBD1. Germline V lookup: CDR1 MNHNS, CDR2 SASEGT. The CDR3 runs to 16 residues. J lost 3 bases, V lost 3 bases, and 8 bases had no gene match. The CDR3 nucleotides read TGTGCCAGCAGTGACGGAGGACAGGGGTGGGACTATGGCTACACCTTC. It translates to CASSDGGQGWDYGYTF.

The genes are TRBV7-8 and TRBJ2-7, with D perhaps matching TRBD1 (7 bases). The germline V and J ends were trimmed by 5 bases and 2 bases, with 10 bases remaining between them. This CDR3 region has 13 residues. CDR1 is SGHVS and CDR2 is FQNEAQ in the germline V gene. The CDR3 here is CASSAGTAYEQYF. CDR3 bases: TGTGCCAGCAGCGCGGGGACAGCCTACGAGCAGTACTTC. The whole variable domain, filled in from reference TRBV7-8 and TRBJ2-7, reads GAGVSQSPRYKVAKRGQDVALRCDPISGHVSLFWYQQALGQGPEFLTYFQNEAQLDKSGLPSDRFFAERPEGSVSTLKIQRTQQEDSAVYLCASSAGTAYEQYFGPGTRLTVT.

The chain is built from TRBV28 and TRBJ1-5; a weak D match, TRBD1 (5 bases). V lost 4 bases to trimming and J lost 6 bases, with 13 bases between them. CDR1 and CDR2 from the germline V gene are MDHEN and SYDVKM. The CDR3 has 14 amino acids. The CDR3 DNA sequence: TGTGCCAGCAGTTCTACACGTGGGGGTCAGCCCCAGCATTTT. Protein: CASSSTRGGQPQHF.

V is TRBV9 and J is TRBJ1-2; the D gene is possibly TRBD1 (6 bases). Germline CDR1 SGDLS, CDR2 YYNGEE. There are 14 residues in the CDR3. V lost 4 bases and J 2 bases, leaving 12 bases between the germline ends. CDR3 residues: CASSPSTGNYGYTF. The CDR3 DNA reads as TGTGCCAGCAGCCCATCTACAGGGAACTATGGCTACACCTTC.